The 17 T cell receptor beta chains reported below all come from one sample, sequenced in a study of STAT5B mutations in CD4+ large granular lymphocyte leukemia. The repertoire was sequenced with immunoSEQ multiplex PCR; TCRdb's copy has only in-frame clones and lacks some. The repertoire holds 20,000 to 25,000 clones, with around 70% as singletons. The sequenced material came from CD4+ T cells from blood buffy coats. The source of these receptors is a human donor in good health.

There are a few counts of this clone. The rearrangement uses TRBV13 and TRBJ1-6; tentative D call: TRBD1 (5 bases). The CDR3 runs to 15 residues. Trimming left V 3 bases short and J 10 bases short, with 16 bases between. Per germline, CDR1 PRHDT and CDR2 FYEKMQ (reference sequence). Written as DNA, the CDR3 is TGTGCCAGCAGCTTGGGGACCGGGCCTGGGTCACCCCTCCACTTT. It encodes CASSLGTGPGSPLHF.

This chain connects TRBV28 to TRBJ2-6; D is possibly TRBD2 (6 bases). Germline CDR1 is MDHEN and CDR2 is SYDVKM. The CDR3 loop spans 16 amino acids. V was trimmed by 6 bases and J by 0 bases, leaving 12 bases between them. The CDR3 region is CASRVGGNSGANVLTF. CDR3 sequence (DNA): TGTGCCAGCAGGGTGGGGGGAAACTCTGGGGCCAACGTCCTGACTTTC.

The chain recombines TRBV19 with TRBJ1-2, with D maybe TRBD1 (5 bases). The germline CDR1 and CDR2 sequences are LNHDA and SQIVND (reference sequence). Trimming removed 5 bases from V and 5 bases from J, with 9 bases in between. This CDR3 is built from 12 residues. The chain's CDR3 is CASSGTVYGYTF. The CDR3 region has the DNA TGTGCCAGTAGTGGGACGGTATATGGCTACACCTTC.

V and J are TRBV5-8 and TRBJ1-3; possibly TRBD1 for D (5 bases). In germline, CDR1 is SGHTS, CDR2 YDEGEE. This CDR3 has 13 residues. V was cut by 10 bases and J by 1 base, with 12 bases left in between. This CDR3 reads CAGIQGSGNTIYF. CDR3 bases: TGTGCCGGCATCCAGGGTTCTGGAAACACCATATATTTT.

The gene calls are TRBV11-3 and TRBJ2-3; possibly TRBD2 for D (5 bases). The CDR3 runs to 17 residues. Trimming stripped 1 base from V and 4 bases from J, with 18 bases between. Germline V gene sequence: CDR1 SGHNT, CDR2 YENEEA. CDR3 amino acids: CASSLGMPGETADTQYF. The CDR3 DNA follows: TGTGCCAGCAGCTTAGGGATGCCCGGGGAGACGGCAGATACGCAGTATTTT.

The CDR3 spells CASSLGLNTEAFF. The CDR3 DNA is TGTGCCAGCAGCTTGGGCCTGAACACTGAAGCTTTCTTT. This rearrangement joins TRBV5-5 to TRBJ1-1, with D hard to call. The germline V and J ends were trimmed by 0 bases and 0 bases, with 3 bases remaining between them. Germline values: CDR1 SGHKS, CDR2 YYEKEE (reference sequence). CDR3 size: 13 residues.

The chain combines TRBV5-1 with TRBJ1-2, with D unresolved. The V gene's germline CDR1 is SGHRS and CDR2 YFSETQ. The V and J ends lost 4 bases and 4 bases respectively, with 11 bases between them. This CDR3 contains 13 residues. The CDR3 sequence: CASSVGTGYGYTF. CDR3 coding DNA: TGCGCCAGCAGCGTGGGAACCGGCTATGGCTACACCTTC.

V and J are TRBV11-2 and TRBJ2-7, with D perhaps TRBD1 or TRBD2 (5 bases each). CDR1 and CDR2 (germline): SGHAT, FQNNGV. This CDR3 has 17 amino acids. V was clipped by 5 bases and J by 4 bases, with 24 bases between them. CDR3 nucleotide sequence: TGTGCCAGCAGCCCCGTAACCGGGGCTTCCAAAAGGTACGAGCAGTACTTC. Translation: CASSPVTGASKRYEQYF.

J is TRBJ1-4 and V is TRBV7-2; 10 nucleotides match TRBD1. From germline, CDR1 is SGHTA and CDR2 FQGNSA. The CDR3 loop spans 15 amino acids. The V gene end was trimmed by 4 bases and the J gene end by 8 bases; junction bases not matched to a gene: 7. The CDR3: CASSSGGTGEEKLFF. Written as DNA, the CDR3 is TGTGCCAGCAGCTCAGGGGGGACAGGGGAGGAAAAACTGTTTTTT.

This chain uses TRBV7-9 with TRBJ2-5; D ambiguous. Trimming took 3 bases from V and 2 from J, leaving 13 bases between them. The CDR3 length is 15 residues. The germline V gene encodes CDR1 SEHNR and CDR2 FQNEAQ (reference sequence). CDR3 sequence reads: CASSLVLGRQETQYF. Written as DNA, the CDR3 is TGTGCCAGCAGCTTGGTCCTGGGCAGACAAGAGACCCAGTACTTC.

This clone was picked up a small number of times. CDR3 nucleotide sequence: TGCGCCAGCAGCCAAGATCCTGGTTCCTACAGCCCGCAGTACTTC. It yields the protein CASSQDPGSYSPQYF. The genes are TRBV4-3 and TRBJ2-7; unclear D gene. Germline V gene lookup returns CDR1 LGHNA and CDR2 YSLEER. This CDR3 region has 15 residues. The germline V and J ends were trimmed by 0 bases and 9 bases, with 18 bases remaining between them.

The chain uses TRBV5-1 and TRBJ2-1; 7 bases fit TRBD2. The CDR3 has 13 amino acids. Trimming at V came to 9 bases and at J to 0 bases, leaving 3 bases not matched to a gene. Germline loops: CDR1 SGHRS, CDR2 YFSETQ. CDR3 region: CATGGSSYNEQFF. The CDR3 DNA sequence: TGCGCCACCGGCGGGAGCTCCTACAATGAGCAGTTCTTC.

V is TRBV15 and J is TRBJ2-1, with D hard to call. The germline V gene has CDR1 LNHNV and CDR2 YYDKDF (reference sequence). The V end was cut by 0 bases, the J end by 1 base, with 10 bases between. This CDR3 spans 16 amino acids. As DNA, the CDR3 is TGTGCCACCAGCAGAGATCGGCTAGAATCCTACAATGAGCAGTTCTTC. Translation gives CATSRDRLESYNEQFF. Looking up the rest from reference TRBV15 and TRBJ2-1 gives the full variable domain: DAMVIQNPRYQVTQFGKPVTLSCSQTLNHNVMYWYQQKSSQAPKLLFHYYDKDFNNEADTPDNFQSRRPNTSFCFLDIRSPGLGDTAMYLCATSRDRLESYNEQFFGPGTRLTVL.

The V call is TRBV12-5, the J call TRBJ2-7; D is ambiguous. CDR1 LGHNT and CDR2 FRNRAP come from the germline V gene. V gave up 8 bases and J gave up 0 bases, with 8 bases separating them. The CDR3 is 12 residues long. CDR3 residues: CASSPSSYEQYF. As DNA, the CDR3 is TGTGCTAGTTCCCCAAGCTCCTACGAGCAGTACTTC.

This rearrangement joins TRBV7-8 to TRBJ2-7; D is perhaps TRBD1 (5 bases). Germline lookup yields CDR1 SGHVS and CDR2 FQNEAQ. Trimming pared 0 bases from V and 9 bases from J, leaving 18 bases between. The CDR3 totals 15 residues. CDR3 DNA sequence: TGTGCCAGCAGCTTAGCATCTGGCAGGGTCCAGGGGCAGTACTTC. This sequence encodes CASSLASGRVQGQYF. The variable domain in full, with the rest retrieved from reference TRBV7-8 and TRBJ2-7, is GAGVSQSPRYKVAKRGQDVALRCDPISGHVSLFWYQQALGQGPEFLTYFQNEAQLDKSGLPSDRFFAERPEGSVSTLKIQRTQQEDSAVYLCASSLASGRVQGQYFGPGTRLTVT.

The genes are TRBV6-1 and TRBJ1-2; TRBD1 matches 12 bases. V trimming: 4 bases; J trimming: 8 bases; junction bases outside the gene matches: 11. The CDR3 extends over 16 amino acids. Germline lookup yields CDR1 MNHNS and CDR2 SASEGT. The CDR3 spells CASSGGTGGFKGGYTF. The DNA for the CDR3 is TGTGCCAGCAGTGGAGGGACAGGGGGCTTTAAGGGAGGCTACACCTTC.

The chain has TRBV19 and TRBJ2-4; no clear D. Trimming left V 3 bases short and J 1 base short, with 7 bases between. The CDR3 runs to 14 residues. The V gene's germline CDR1 is LNHDA and CDR2 SQIVND (reference sequence). In DNA form, the CDR3 reads TGTGCCAGTAGTATCGACACCGCCAAAAACATTCAGTACTTC. Translation: CASSIDTAKNIQYF. Full variable domain (outside the CDR3, taken from reference TRBV19 and TRBJ2-4): DGGITQSPKYLFRKEGQNVTLSCEQNLNHDAMYWYRQDPGQGLRLIYYSQIVNDFQKGDIAEGYSVSREKKESFPLTVTSAQKNPTAFYLCASSIDTAKNIQYFGAGTRLSVL.